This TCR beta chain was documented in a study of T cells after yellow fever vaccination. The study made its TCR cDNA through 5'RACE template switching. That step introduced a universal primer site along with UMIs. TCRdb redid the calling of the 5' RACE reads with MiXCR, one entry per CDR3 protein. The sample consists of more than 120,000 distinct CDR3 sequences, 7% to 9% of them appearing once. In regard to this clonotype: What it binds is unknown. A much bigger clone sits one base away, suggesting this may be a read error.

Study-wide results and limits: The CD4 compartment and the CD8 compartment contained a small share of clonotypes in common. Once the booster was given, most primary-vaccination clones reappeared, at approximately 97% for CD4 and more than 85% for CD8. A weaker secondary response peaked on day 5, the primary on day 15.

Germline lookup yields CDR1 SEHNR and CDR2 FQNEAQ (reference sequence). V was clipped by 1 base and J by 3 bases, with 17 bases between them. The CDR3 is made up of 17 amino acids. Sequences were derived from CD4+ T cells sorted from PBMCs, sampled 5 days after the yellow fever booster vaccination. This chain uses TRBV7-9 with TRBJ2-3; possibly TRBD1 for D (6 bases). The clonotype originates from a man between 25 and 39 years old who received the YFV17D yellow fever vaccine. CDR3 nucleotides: TGTGCCAGCAGCTTAGAGCCCACGACAGGTTCTACAGATACGCAGTATTTT. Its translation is CASSLEPTTGSTDTQYF.